A single sample gave rise to the 2 T cell receptor beta chains below, sequenced in a study of tumor-infiltrating lymphocytes in primary liver carcinoma. From 500 to 600 ng of total RNA, TCR beta-specific cDNA was reverse-transcribed using a constant-region primer. Three nested multiplex PCR rounds, a slightly modified ARM-PCR, produced the libraries for TCR beta. Running roughly 10 cycles apiece, the first two PCR rounds relied on TRBV1-TRBV30 forward primers together with a C-beta reverse primer. TCRdb redid the calling of the multiplex PCR reads with MiXCR, one entry per CDR3 protein. The sample lists 310,000 or so distinct CDR3 sequences, approximately 64% seen once, with roughly 6% in the top ten. Extraction also yielded germline DNA, while blood RNA was obtained from unsorted whole blood. Sequencing was performed on peripheral blood. These receptors were collected from a man aged 40-55 years with primary liver carcinoma and hepatitis B virus infection.

Note on this clonotype: At one end, the junction sequence differs from germline, possibly due to a read error. The chain joins TRBV5-8 to TRBJ1-5, with D unresolved. The CDR3 extends over 14 amino acids. Germline CDR1 reads SGHTS; CDR2 reads YDEGEE. CDR3 nucleotide sequence: TGTGCCAGCAGCTTGGGGGTTGGCAATCGGCCCCAGCATTTT. This encodes CASSLGVGNRPQHF.

Details on this clonotype: This may be a read error: a much more frequent sequence differs by one nucleotide. The gene calls are TRBV6-6 and TRBJ2-2; tentatively, D is TRBD1 or TRBD2 (5 bases each). The V end lost 6 bases, the J end lost 6 bases, and 8 bases lay between the germline ends. Germline V lookup: CDR1 MNHNY, CDR2 SVGAGI (reference sequence). The CDR3 contains 12 residues. The CDR3 nucleotides are TGTGCCAGCAGGGGGGATGCCGGGGAGCTGTTTTTT. This codes for CASRGDAGELFF.